These 9 T cell receptor beta chains were sequenced from one sample in a study of T cells expressing NK-cell markers. TCRdb re-called the 5' RACE reads; one entry per CDR3 protein, DNA not given. Its clone listing holds 300,000 or so distinct CDR3 sequences. Sequenced sample: blood T cells: a sorted CD56 or NKG2C T cell subset, CD4+ or CD8+ T cells, or bulk PBMC T cells (not recorded which). These TCRs come from a woman aged 18 to 75 in good health.

The J gene is TRBJ1-1, the V gene TRBV29-1; TCRdb gives TRBD1 as the D gene, but with no DNA this cannot be confirmed. The CDR3 covers 12 residues. Germline assignment: CDR1 SQVTM and CDR2 ANQGSEA. Here the CDR3 reads CSGRDRNTEAFF.

V and J are TRBV29-1 and TRBJ2-1; the TRBD2 assignment by TCRdb is unverifiable without DNA. This CDR3 has 16 amino acids. In germline, CDR1 is SQVTM, CDR2 ANQGSEA. The chain's CDR3 is CSVRTSGTNNYNEQFF.

The rearrangement links TRBV12-3 or TRBV12-4 to TRBJ1-6; TCRdb returns TRBD1, unconfirmable since there is no DNA. The CDR3 is 14 amino acids. The CDR3 region is CASSLTGGDSPLHF.

The CDR3 loop reads CASSFPKGYNEQFF. V is TRBV7-2 and J is TRBJ2-1. Germline CDR1 SGHTA, CDR2 FQGNSA. This CDR3 region has 14 residues.

This chain connects TRBV27 to TRBJ1-6; TCRdb's D call, TRBD1, is unchecked because there is no DNA. This CDR3 is built from 15 residues. The germline CDR1 and CDR2 sequences are MNHEY and SMNVEV (reference sequence). CDR3 loop: CASSSRQGRNSPLHF.

The chain uses TRBV5-1 and TRBJ2-1; no DNA is available, so the TRBD1 call from TCRdb remains unchecked. The CDR3 sequence is 15 residues long. CDR1 SGHRS and CDR2 YFSETQ come from the germline V gene. The CDR3 region is CASSPRDRDYNEQFF.

V gene TRBV20-1 combines with J gene TRBJ1-2. This CDR3 region has 13 residues. CDR1 DFQATT and CDR2 SNEGSKA come from the germline V gene (reference sequence). The CDR3 region is CSAEYRLSYGYTF.

This chain uses TRBV20-1 with TRBJ2-7; with no DNA, the TCRdb D assignment of TRBD2 cannot be verified. The CDR3 loop spans 17 amino acids. Germline CDR1 is DFQATT and CDR2 is SNEGSKA (reference sequence). The CDR3 sequence: CSATIPGLAGEKYEQYF.

The V call is TRBV7-2, the J call TRBJ2-3; TCRdb picks TRBD2, but there is no DNA to check that call. This CDR3 region has 15 residues. Germline V lookup: CDR1 SGHTA, CDR2 FQGNSA. The CDR3 protein is CASSLGLLASDTQYF.